A single sample is the source of the 28 T cell receptor beta chains below, sequenced in a study of shared clonotypes between healthy human individuals. The repertoire was sequenced with immunoSEQ multiplex PCR; TCRdb's copy has only in-frame clones and lacks some. The table has around 700,000 clones, 60% to 80% seen once. The specimen sequenced was memory CD4+ T cells sorted from blood. Noted subset: CD45RA-negative fraction. The receptors were gathered from a woman in her thirties in good health.

This sequence joins TRBV5-1 and TRBJ2-7, with a possible D match to TRBD1 (5 bases). There are 13 residues in the CDR3. From germline, CDR1 is SGHRS and CDR2 YFSETQ. The V and J ends lost 2 bases and 3 bases respectively, with 9 bases between them. In DNA, the CDR3 is TGCGCCAGCAGCTTCGGACATAACTACGAGCAGTACTTC. Translating it yields CASSFGHNYEQYF. The variable domain in full, completed from reference TRBV5-1 and TRBJ2-7, reads KAGVTQTPRYLIKTRGQQVTLSCSPISGHRSVSWYQQTPGQGLQFLFEYFSETQRNKGNFPGRFSGRQFSNSRSEMNVSTLELGDSALYLCASSFGHNYEQYFGPGTRLTVT.

The J gene is TRBJ2-2, the V gene TRBV30; 11 bases are shared with TRBD2. Per germline, CDR1 GTSNPN and CDR2 SVGIG (reference sequence). The CDR3 extends over 13 amino acids. V was clipped by 4 bases and J by 5 bases; unmatched bases: 0. CDR3 sequence: CAWTSGGTGELFF. The DNA of the CDR3 is TGTGCCTGGACTAGCGGGGGGACCGGGGAGCTGTTTTTT.

This clone appeared a single time. The rearrangement joins TRBV28 to TRBJ1-5; a possible D gene is TRBD1 (5 bases). The CDR3 covers 15 residues. With 7 bases removed from V and 3 bases from J, the gap between germline ends came to 16 bases. The V gene's germline CDR1 is MDHEN and CDR2 SYDVKM. The CDR3, as DNA: TGTGCCAGCATTCGGGCGACAGAAATCAATCAGCCCCAGCATTTT. Its protein product is CASIRATEINQPQHF.

The V call is TRBV28, the J call TRBJ2-7; 8 bases fit TRBD1. V lost 2 bases, J lost 5 bases, and 5 bases stayed unmatched. There are 14 residues in the CDR3. Germline loops: CDR1 MDHEN, CDR2 SYDVKM. CDR3 nucleotide sequence: TGTGCCAGCAGTTTACCTACAGGGGGGAACGAGCAGTACTTC. It specifies CASSLPTGGNEQYF.

The genes are TRBV5-6 and TRBJ2-7; D perhaps matches TRBD2 (6 bases). V lost 0 bases and J 1 base, leaving 14 bases between the germline ends. Per the germline V gene, CDR1 is SGHDT and CDR2 is YYEEEE. The CDR3 runs to 16 residues. CDR3 in amino acids: CASSLALGTPSYEQYF. As DNA, the CDR3 is TGTGCCAGCAGCTTGGCCTTAGGGACTCCTTCCTACGAGCAGTACTTC.

With regard to this clone: This likely came from a read error, as a far larger clone is one base away. In DNA, the CDR3 is TGTGCCAGCAGCCAAGACTACGCCGCAAACACCGGGGAGCTGTTTTTT. This codes for CASSQDYAANTGELFF. The chain couples TRBV4-2 to TRBJ2-2; the D is unclear. The CDR3 is 16 residues long. The germline V gene has CDR1 LGHNA and CDR2 YNFKEQ. V lost 0 bases and J lost 2, with 10 bases in between.

The V gene is TRBV4-1, the J gene TRBJ1-1, with D possibly being TRBD1 (5 bases). Germline CDR1 is MGHRA and CDR2 is YSYEKL. Trimming stripped 2 bases from V and 3 bases from J, with 16 bases between. The CDR3 totals 16 residues. The CDR3 sequence: CASSQPLRPTDTEAFF. CDR3 nucleotide sequence: TGCGCCAGCAGCCAACCCCTACGCCCGACAGACACTGAAGCTTTCTTT.

This sequence joins TRBV4-2 and TRBJ1-2; no clear D gene. The V end was cut by 4 bases, the J end by 5 bases, with 11 bases between. CDR1 and CDR2 (germline): LGHNA, YNFKEQ. This CDR3 comprises 13 residues. CDR3 sequence: CASSPGGGYGYTF. In nucleotides, the CDR3 is TGTGCCAGCAGCCCTGGTGGAGGATATGGCTACACCTTC.

V usage is TRBV27 and J usage is TRBJ1-1, with a weak D call TRBD1 (5 bases). There are 13 residues in the CDR3. Per germline, CDR1 MNHEY and CDR2 SMNVEV (reference sequence). V gave up 1 base and J gave up 6 bases, with 9 bases separating them. DNA of the CDR3: TGTGCCAGCAGTTTATGGCGGGGGTCTGAAGCTTTCTTT. Protein sequence: CASSLWRGSEAFF.

V and J are TRBV25-1 and TRBJ2-5, with D uncertain. The germline V gene encodes CDR1 MGHDK and CDR2 SYGVNS. Trimming shortened V by 7 bases and J by 3 bases, and 15 bases separated the two germline ends. CDR3 length: 14 residues. The DNA for the CDR3 is TGTGCCAGCAAGGGTTTAAGGTTGGAAGAGACCCAGTACTTC. Translation: CASKGLRLEETQYF.

The genes are TRBV5-4 and TRBJ2-2; D gene unclear. Germline V gives CDR1 SGHNT, CDR2 YYREEE (reference sequence). This CDR3 has 14 residues. V lost 5 bases to trimming and J lost 0 bases, with 8 bases between them. CDR3 residues: CASRSEANTGELFF. The CDR3 DNA follows: TGTGCCAGCAGGTCAGAAGCGAACACCGGGGAGCTGTTTTTT.

V and J are TRBV5-1 and TRBJ2-1; D unclear. Germline V gives CDR1 SGHRS, CDR2 YFSETQ. The CDR3 extends over 15 amino acids. Trimming took 1 base from V and 4 from J, leaving 12 bases between them. CDR3 coding DNA: TGCGCCAGCAGCTTGTCTTCGGCCACTTACAATGAGCAGTTCTTC. Protein: CASSLSSATYNEQFF.

The chain couples TRBV9 to TRBJ2-3, with D maybe TRBD1 (6 bases). The CDR3 contains 15 residues. Trimming took 0 bases from V and 5 from J, leaving 13 bases between them. Germline V gives CDR1 SGDLS, CDR2 YYNGEE. CDR3 loop: CASSVVGARKDTQYF. The CDR3 DNA reads TGTGCCAGCAGCGTAGTGGGGGCGCGGAAAGATACGCAGTATTTT.

The rearrangement joins TRBV6-4 to TRBJ1-2, with D perhaps matching TRBD1 (5 bases). V was shortened by 6 bases and J by 3 bases, with 23 bases between the two germline ends. Germline V gene data show CDR1 as MRHNA and CDR2 as SNTAGT. The CDR3 has 17 amino acids. The DNA of the CDR3 is TGTGCCAGCAGACCCAGGGCAGGTCCCAGAACAGACTATGGCTACACCTTC. It translates to CASRPRAGPRTDYGYTF.

The chain employs TRBV28 and TRBJ1-1; D not certain. V lost 4 bases, J lost 0 bases, and 9 bases lay in between. CDR3 length equals 14 residues. The germline V gene has CDR1 MDHEN and CDR2 SYDVKM. CDR3 in amino acids: CASSSDGLNTEAFF. The CDR3 bases are TGTGCCAGCAGTTCGGACGGTCTGAACACTGAAGCTTTCTTT.

The V gene is TRBV19, the J gene TRBJ2-7; D is undetermined. Per germline, CDR1 LNHDA and CDR2 SQIVND (reference sequence). V lost 5 bases to trimming and J lost 7 bases, with 18 bases between them. The CDR3 contains 14 residues. The CDR3 region is CASSLDPREREQYF. The CDR3 DNA reads as TGTGCCAGTAGTTTGGACCCAAGGGAACGAGAGCAGTACTTC.

The V call is TRBV5-1, the J call TRBJ1-2; weak D call: TRBD1 (6 bases). The germline CDR1 and CDR2 sequences are SGHRS and YFSETQ. V gave up 0 bases and J gave up 2 bases, with 11 bases separating them. The CDR3 runs to 15 residues. Written as DNA, the CDR3 is TGCGCCAGCAGCTTGGAGGGGGTGAAGAACTATGGCTACACCTTC. Protein: CASSLEGVKNYGYTF.

This clone was recorded once. V and J are TRBV6-1 and TRBJ1-5, with 7 bases identical to TRBD1. V shed 3 bases, J shed 4 bases, and the junction held 12 bases outside the gene matches. The CDR3 covers 17 residues. Per the germline V gene, CDR1 is MNHNS and CDR2 is SASEGT. CDR3 nucleotide sequence: TGTGCCAGCAGTGAGGTACTTTTAGACAGGGATAATCAGCCCCAGCATTTT. Its translation: CASSEVLLDRDNQPQHF.

This clone came up once. A single base separates this from a much larger clone, so it may be a read error. The same CDR3 can be traced to other DNA sequences in this sample. The chain links TRBV14 to TRBJ2-2, with 9 nucleotides matching TRBD2. From germline, CDR1 is SGHDN and CDR2 FVKESK. CDR3 length equals 19 residues. The CDR3 DNA reads as TGTGCCAGCAGCCAACCCAGGCCTGGGACTAGCCCGAACACCGGGGAGTTGTTTTTT. This codes for CASSQPRPGTSPNTGELFF.

This chain uses TRBV2 with TRBJ2-1; 8 nucleotides match TRBD2. V trimming: 7 bases; J trimming: 0 bases; junction bases outside the gene matches: 2. CDR1 is SNHLY, CDR2 FYNNEI, per germline. The CDR3 runs 14 residues. The CDR3 bases are TGTGCCAGCACTGGGACTAGCTCCTACAATGAGCAGTTCTTC. Encoded protein: CASTGTSSYNEQFF.

The genes are TRBV5-4 and TRBJ2-1; TRBD2 aligns across 12 bases. There are 17 residues in the CDR3. The V segment lost 5 bases and the J segment 2 bases; nucleotides outside the gene matches: 8. CDR1 and CDR2 (germline): SGHNT, YYREEE (reference sequence). CDR3 nucleotides: TGTGCCAGCAGGCCGACTAGCGGGAGATCGACCTACAATGAGCAGTTCTTC. This sequence encodes CASRPTSGRSTYNEQFF.

This clone was seen only once. One end of the junction fails to match germline, which may point to a read error. This sequence joins TRBV29-1 and TRBJ2-7, with TRBD2 matching over 10 bases. CDR1 is SQVTM, CDR2 ANQGSEA, per germline. The CDR3 sequence is 12 residues long. The CDR3 loop reads CSVEDLSGRPQF. The DNA for the CDR3 is TGCAGCGTTGAAGATCTTAGCGGGAGGCCGCAATTC.

There are a few counts of this clone. The J gene is TRBJ2-7, the V gene TRBV28, with D unclear. The CDR3 runs to 13 residues. Trimming cost V 3 bases and J 3 bases, with 9 bases left between them. From germline, CDR1 is MDHEN and CDR2 SYDVKM. This CDR3 reads CASSLDENYEQYF. The DNA of the CDR3 is TGTGCCAGCAGTTTGGACGAAAACTACGAGCAGTACTTC.

This clone was seen a handful of times. The CDR3 region is CASSRAEGGTEAFF. The CDR3 bases are TGCGCCAGCAGTAGGGCGGAGGGGGGCACTGAAGCTTTCTTT. The chain links TRBV5-1 to TRBJ1-1, with a possible D match to TRBD1 (6 bases). CDR3 length: 14 amino acids. Between the trimmed V and J ends, which lost 5 bases and 4 bases, there was a span of 15 bases. Germline V gene data show CDR1 as SGHRS and CDR2 as YFSETQ. Drawing the rest from reference TRBV5-1 and TRBJ1-1, the complete variable domain is KAGVTQTPRYLIKTRGQQVTLSCSPISGHRSVSWYQQTPGQGLQFLFEYFSETQRNKGNFPGRFSGRQFSNSRSEMNVSTLELGDSALYLCASSRAEGGTEAFFGQGTRLTVV.

The table lists this clone with a few counts. The chain is built from TRBV7-8 and TRBJ2-5; TRBD1 might be the D (5 bases). The last part of the DNA fits TRBJ2-7 better; the J call may be wrong. The CDR3 has 14 residues. Germline CDR1 is SGHVS and CDR2 is FQNEAQ. The CDR3 region has the DNA TGTGCCAGCAGCTCCCGGACACGGCCCTACGAGCAGTACTTC. Its translation is CASSSRTRPYEQYF.

In its sample, this clone was seen a few times. This rearrangement joins TRBV30 to TRBJ1-4; D is uncertain. The CDR3 spans 12 residues. With 4 bases removed from V and 8 bases from J, the gap between germline ends came to 11 bases. Germline assignment: CDR1 GTSNPN and CDR2 SVGIG (reference sequence). CDR3: CAWKGLGEKLFF. The CDR3 nucleotides are TGTGCCTGGAAAGGGCTTGGAGAAAAACTGTTTTTT. Looking up the rest from reference TRBV30 and TRBJ1-4 gives the full variable domain: SQTIHQWPATLVQPVGSPLSLECTVEGTSNPNLYWYRQAAGRGLQLLFYSVGIGQISSEVPQNLSASRPQDRQFILSSKKLLLSDSGFYLCAWKGLGEKLFFGSGTQLSVL.

The chain is built from TRBV7-8 and TRBJ1-3; D might be TRBD1 (6 bases). Trimming pared 0 bases from V and 0 bases from J, leaving 12 bases between. The CDR3 has 17 residues. Looked up from germline, CDR1 is SGHVS and CDR2 is FQNEAQ. The CDR3 DNA follows: TGTGCCAGCAGCTTAGCGGAGGGACAAGGCTCTGGAAACACCATATATTTT. Residues: CASSLAEGQGSGNTIYF.

The rearrangement links TRBV6-5 to TRBJ1-3; 9 nucleotides match TRBD1. CDR1 MNHEY and CDR2 SVGAGI come from the germline V gene. The CDR3 is made up of 15 amino acids. J lost 8 bases, V lost 6 bases, and 11 bases had no gene match. The CDR3 DNA sequence: TGTGCCAGCAGACCTCGGACAGGGGCACCCTACACCATATATTTT. Translating it yields CASRPRTGAPYTIYF.